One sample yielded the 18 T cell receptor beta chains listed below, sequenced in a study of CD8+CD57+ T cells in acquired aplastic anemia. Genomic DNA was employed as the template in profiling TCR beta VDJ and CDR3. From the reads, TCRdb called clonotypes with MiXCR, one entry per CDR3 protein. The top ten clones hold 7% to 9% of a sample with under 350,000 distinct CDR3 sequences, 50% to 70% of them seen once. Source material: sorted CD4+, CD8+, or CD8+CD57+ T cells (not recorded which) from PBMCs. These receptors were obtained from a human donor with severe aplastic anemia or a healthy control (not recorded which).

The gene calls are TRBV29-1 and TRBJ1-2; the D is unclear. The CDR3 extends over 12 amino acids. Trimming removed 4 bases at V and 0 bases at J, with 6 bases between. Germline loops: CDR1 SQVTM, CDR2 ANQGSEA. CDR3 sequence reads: CSVAHANYGYTF. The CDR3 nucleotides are TGCAGCGTTGCCCATGCTAACTATGGCTACACCTTC.

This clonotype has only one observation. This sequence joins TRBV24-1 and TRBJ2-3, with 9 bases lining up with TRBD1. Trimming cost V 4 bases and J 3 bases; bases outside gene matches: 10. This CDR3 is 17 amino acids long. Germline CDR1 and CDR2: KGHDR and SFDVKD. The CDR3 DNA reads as TGTGCCACCAGTGACACTCGGACAGGGGATGTGACAGATACGCAGTATTTT. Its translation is CATSDTRTGDVTDTQYF.

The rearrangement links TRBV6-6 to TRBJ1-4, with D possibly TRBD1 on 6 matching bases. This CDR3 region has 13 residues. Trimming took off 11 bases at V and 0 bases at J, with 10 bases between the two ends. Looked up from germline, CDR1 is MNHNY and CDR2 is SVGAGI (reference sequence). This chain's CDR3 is CACRTATNEKLFF. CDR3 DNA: TGTGCCTGTAGGACAGCAACTAATGAAAAACTGTTTTTT.

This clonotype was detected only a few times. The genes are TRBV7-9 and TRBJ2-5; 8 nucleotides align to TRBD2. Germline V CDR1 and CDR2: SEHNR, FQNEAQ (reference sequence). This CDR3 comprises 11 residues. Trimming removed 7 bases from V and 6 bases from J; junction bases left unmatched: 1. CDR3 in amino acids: CASTGGKTQYF. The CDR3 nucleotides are TGTGCCAGCACGGGAGGGAAGACCCAGTACTTC. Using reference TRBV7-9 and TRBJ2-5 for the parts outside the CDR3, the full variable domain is DTGVSQNPRHKITKRGQNVTFRCDPISEHNRLYWYRQTLGQGPEFLTYFQNEAQLEKSRLLSDRFSAERPKGSFSTLEIQRTEQGDSAMYLCASTGGKTQYFGPGTRLLVL.

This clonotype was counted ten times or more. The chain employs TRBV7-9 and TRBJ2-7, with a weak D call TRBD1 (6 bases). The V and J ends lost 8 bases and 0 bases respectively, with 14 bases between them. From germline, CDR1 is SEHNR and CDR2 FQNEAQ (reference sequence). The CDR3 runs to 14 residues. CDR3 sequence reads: CASGGGSRSYEQYF. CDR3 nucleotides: TGTGCCAGCGGTGGGGGCAGCCGCTCCTACGAGCAGTACTTC.

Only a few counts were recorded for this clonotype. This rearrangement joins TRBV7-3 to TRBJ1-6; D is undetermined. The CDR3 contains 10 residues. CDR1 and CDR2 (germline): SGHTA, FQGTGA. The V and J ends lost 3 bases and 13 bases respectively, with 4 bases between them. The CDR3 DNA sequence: TGTGCCAGCAGCTTTTCCCCCCTCCACTTT. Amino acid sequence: CASSFSPLHF.

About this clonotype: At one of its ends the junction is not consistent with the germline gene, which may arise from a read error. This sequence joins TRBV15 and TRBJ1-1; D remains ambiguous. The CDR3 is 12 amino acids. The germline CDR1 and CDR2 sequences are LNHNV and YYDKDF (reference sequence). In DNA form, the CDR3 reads TGTGCCACCAGCGGAGATTGGGCTGAAGCTTCCTTT. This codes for CATSGDWAEASF.

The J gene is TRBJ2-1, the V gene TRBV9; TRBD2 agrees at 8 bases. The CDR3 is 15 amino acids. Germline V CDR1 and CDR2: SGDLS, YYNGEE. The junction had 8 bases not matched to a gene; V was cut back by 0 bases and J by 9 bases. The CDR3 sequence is CASSVAGGTSTEQFF. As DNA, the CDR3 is TGTGCCAGCAGCGTAGCTGGAGGGACTAGTACTGAGCAGTTCTTC.

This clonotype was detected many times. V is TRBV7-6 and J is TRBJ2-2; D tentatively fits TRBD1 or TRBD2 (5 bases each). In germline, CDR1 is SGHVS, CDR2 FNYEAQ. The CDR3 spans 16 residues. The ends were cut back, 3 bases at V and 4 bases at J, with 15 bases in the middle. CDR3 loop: CASSLGEGLGTGELFF. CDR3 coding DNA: TGTGCCAGCAGCTTGGGGGAAGGTTTAGGCACCGGGGAGCTGTTTTTT. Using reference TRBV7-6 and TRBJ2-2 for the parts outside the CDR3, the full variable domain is GAGVSQSPRYKVTKRGQDVALRCDPISGHVSLYWYRQALGQGPEFLTYFNYEAQQDKSGLPNDRFSAERPEGSISTLTIQRTEQRDSAMYRCASSLGEGLGTGELFFGEGSRLTVL.

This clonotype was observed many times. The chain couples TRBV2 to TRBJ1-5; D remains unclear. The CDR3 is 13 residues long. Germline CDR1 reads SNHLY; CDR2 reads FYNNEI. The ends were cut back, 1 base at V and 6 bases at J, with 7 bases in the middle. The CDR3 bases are TGTGCCAGCAGTGAAGACTTGCGTCAGCCCCAGCATTTT. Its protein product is CASSEDLRQPQHF.

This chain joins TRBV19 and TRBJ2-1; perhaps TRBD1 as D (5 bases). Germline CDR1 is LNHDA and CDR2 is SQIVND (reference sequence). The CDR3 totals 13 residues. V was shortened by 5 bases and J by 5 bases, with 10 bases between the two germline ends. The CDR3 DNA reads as TGTGCCAGTAGTCTCAGGGCCCACAATGAGCAGTTCTTC. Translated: CASSLRAHNEQFF.

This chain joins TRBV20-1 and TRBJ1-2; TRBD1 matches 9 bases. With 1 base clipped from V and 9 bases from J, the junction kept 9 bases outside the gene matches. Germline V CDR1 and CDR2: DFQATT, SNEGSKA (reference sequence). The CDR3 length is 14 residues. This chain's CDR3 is CSARGGQGRGCYTF. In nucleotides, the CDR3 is TGCAGTGCTAGAGGGGGACAGGGACGGGGCTGCTACACCTTC.

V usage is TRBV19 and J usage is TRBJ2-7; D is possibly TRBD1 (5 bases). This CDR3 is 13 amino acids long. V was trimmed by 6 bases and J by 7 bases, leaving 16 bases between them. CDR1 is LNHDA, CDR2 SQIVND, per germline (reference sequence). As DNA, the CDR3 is TGTGCCAGTAGCGAAGGAGCAGGGTTGGAGCAGTACTTC. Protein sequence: CASSEGAGLEQYF.

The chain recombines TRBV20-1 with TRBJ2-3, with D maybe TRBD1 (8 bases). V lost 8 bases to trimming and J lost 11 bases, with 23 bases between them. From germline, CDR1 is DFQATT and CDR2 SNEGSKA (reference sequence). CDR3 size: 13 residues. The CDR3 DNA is TGCAGTCCAGGGGGCCCAGCGGGGCCTGAGCAGTATTTT. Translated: CSPGGPAGPEQYF.

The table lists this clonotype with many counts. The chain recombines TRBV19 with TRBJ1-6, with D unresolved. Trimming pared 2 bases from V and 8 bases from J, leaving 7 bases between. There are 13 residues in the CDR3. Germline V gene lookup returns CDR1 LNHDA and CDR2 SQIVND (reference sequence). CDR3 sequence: CASSIIGDSPLHF. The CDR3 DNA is TGTGCCAGTAGTATAATAGGAGATTCACCCCTCCACTTT.

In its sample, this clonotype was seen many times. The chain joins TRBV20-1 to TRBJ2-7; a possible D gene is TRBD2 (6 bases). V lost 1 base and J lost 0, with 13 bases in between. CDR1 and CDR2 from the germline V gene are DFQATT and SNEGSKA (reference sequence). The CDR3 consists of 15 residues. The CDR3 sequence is CSARGRTGVSYEQYF. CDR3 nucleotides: TGCAGTGCTAGAGGCCGTACGGGGGTCTCCTACGAGCAGTACTTC.

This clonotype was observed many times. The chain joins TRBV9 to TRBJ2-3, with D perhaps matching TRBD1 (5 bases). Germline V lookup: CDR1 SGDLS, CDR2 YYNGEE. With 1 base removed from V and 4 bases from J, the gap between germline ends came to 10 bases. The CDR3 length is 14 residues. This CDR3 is CASSVQGWSDTQYF. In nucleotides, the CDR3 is TGTGCCAGCAGCGTACAGGGCTGGTCAGATACGCAGTATTTT.

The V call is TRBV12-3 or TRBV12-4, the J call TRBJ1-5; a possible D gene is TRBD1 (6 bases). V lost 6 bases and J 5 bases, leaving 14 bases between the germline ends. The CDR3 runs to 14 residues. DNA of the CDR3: TGTGCCAGCAGCCCCGGACAGAATGATCAGCCCCAGCATTTT. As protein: CASSPGQNDQPQHF.